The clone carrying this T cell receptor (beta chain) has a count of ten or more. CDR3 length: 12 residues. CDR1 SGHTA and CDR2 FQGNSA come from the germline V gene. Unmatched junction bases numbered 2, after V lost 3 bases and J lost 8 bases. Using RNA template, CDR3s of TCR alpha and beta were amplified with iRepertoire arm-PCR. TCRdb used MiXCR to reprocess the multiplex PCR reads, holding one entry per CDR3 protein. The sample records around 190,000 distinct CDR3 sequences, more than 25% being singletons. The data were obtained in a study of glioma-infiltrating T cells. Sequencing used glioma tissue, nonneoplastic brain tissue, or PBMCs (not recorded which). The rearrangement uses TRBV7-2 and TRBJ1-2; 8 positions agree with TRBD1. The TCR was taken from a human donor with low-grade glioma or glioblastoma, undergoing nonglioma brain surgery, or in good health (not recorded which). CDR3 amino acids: CASSLGTGGYTF. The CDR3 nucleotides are TGTGCCAGCAGCTTGGGGACAGGAGGCTACACCTTC.